The 10 T cell receptor beta chains below come from one sample, sequenced in a study of cytomegalovirus exposure and HLA in healthy donors. PCR primers comprised 60 Vbeta and 13 Jbeta primers. The data were produced by immunoSEQ multiplex PCR, yet TCRdb's version contains in-frame clones alone and is incomplete. The repertoire has 95,000 to 120,000 clones, approximately 74% of them found once; the top ten carry 4% to 5%. Material: PBMCs. These receptors were collected from a woman in her thirties or forties in good health and CMV-seropositive.

The chain has TRBV7-2 and TRBJ1-5, with D uncertain. CDR3 length: 16 residues. V lost 2 bases and J lost 0, with 11 bases in between. Germline CDR1 and CDR2: SGHTA and FQGNSA. CDR3 nucleotides: TGTGCCAGCAGCTTAAAGCCGGGAAATAGCAATCAGCCCCAGCATTTT. This translates into CASSLKPGNSNQPQHF.

The genes are TRBV19 and TRBJ2-7, with a weak D call TRBD2 (6 bases). The V gene's germline CDR1 is LNHDA and CDR2 SQIVND (reference sequence). The V end lost 3 bases, the J end lost 2 bases, and 11 bases lay between the germline ends. The CDR3 consists of 14 residues. This chain's CDR3 is CASSMEGTAYEQYF. The CDR3 DNA is TGTGCCAGTAGTATGGAGGGGACCGCCTACGAGCAGTACTTC.

The V call is TRBV27, the J call TRBJ2-1; D gene uncertain. V shed 7 bases and J shed 0 bases, with 13 bases lying between them. The CDR3 totals 15 residues. Germline V lookup: CDR1 MNHEY, CDR2 SMNVEV (reference sequence). CDR3 region: CASTKSPSSYNEQFF. The CDR3 bases are TGTGCCAGCACCAAAAGCCCTAGCTCCTACAATGAGCAGTTCTTC.

About this clone: Its ends do not fully match the called genes, so a read error is possible. The V call is TRBV5-1, the J call TRBJ1-5, with no clear D. Germline V gives CDR1 SGHRS, CDR2 YFSETQ. The CDR3 totals 15 residues. In nucleotides, the CDR3 is TGCGCCAGCAGCTTGGTTCCGGGGATGGGTCAGCCCCGGCATTTT. Encoded protein: CASSLVPGMGQPRHF.

This clone was observed a single time. This chain links TRBV5-4 with TRBJ1-6; TRBD1 is a possible D gene (5 bases). The germline CDR1 and CDR2 sequences are SGHNT and YYREEE (reference sequence). This CDR3 comprises 16 residues. Between the trimmed V and J ends, which lost 7 bases and 5 bases, there was a span of 19 bases. CDR3 bases: TGTGCCAGCGCGACGGGCCGGCGGGGCAATAATTCACCCCTCCACTTT. Translation gives CASATGRRGNNSPLHF.

The gene calls are TRBV5-1 and TRBJ2-3, with 10 positions matching TRBD2. The V and J ends lost 0 bases and 1 base, in that order; junction bases with no gene match: 20. The CDR3 consists of 22 residues. CDR1 and CDR2 from the germline V gene are SGHRS and YFSETQ. The CDR3 here is CASSLAFSGTSDPHNGTDTQYF. In nucleotides, the CDR3 is TGCGCCAGCAGCTTGGCCTTTTCCGGGACTAGCGACCCGCACAACGGCACAGATACGCAGTATTTT.

The gene calls are TRBV7-9 and TRBJ1-3; TRBD1 agrees at 7 bases. The V segment lost 5 bases and the J segment 4 bases; nucleotides outside the gene matches: 5. The CDR3 is made up of 14 amino acids. Germline V gene lookup returns CDR1 SEHNR and CDR2 FQNEAQ (reference sequence). The CDR3 coding sequence is TGTGCCAGCAGCGACAACAGGGGAGGAAACACCATATATTTT. It translates to CASSDNRGGNTIYF.

The chain uses TRBV5-6 and TRBJ1-2; 9 bases fit TRBD1. V shed 4 bases and J 0 bases; nucleotides not matched to a gene: 7. The germline CDR1 and CDR2 sequences are SGHDT and YYEEEE. This CDR3 spans 16 amino acids. The CDR3 sequence is CASSLGTGRANYGYTF. The CDR3 nucleotides are TGTGCCAGCAGCCTGGGGACAGGGAGGGCTAACTATGGCTACACCTTC.

The V and J genes are TRBV29-1 and TRBJ1-2; TRBD1 matches 8 bases. The V gene end was trimmed by 0 bases and the J gene end by 7 bases; junction bases not matched to a gene: 22. CDR1 and CDR2 from the germline V gene are SQVTM and ANQGSEA. This CDR3 is built from 19 residues. The CDR3 region has the DNA TGCAGCGTTGAAGATCTTTACTTTTTATCCGGACAGGGCACCGTTGGCTACACCTTC. Protein sequence: CSVEDLYFLSGQGTVGYTF.

The chain carries TRBV25-1 and TRBJ1-3; 7 positions match TRBD1. The CDR3 sequence is 14 residues long. CDR1 and CDR2 from the germline V gene are MGHDK and SYGVNS. V was clipped by 6 bases and J by 3 bases; unmatched bases: 5. The DNA of the CDR3 is TGTGCCAGCAGCCGACAGGGAATTGGAAACACCATATATTTT. This gives the protein CASSRQGIGNTIYF. Supplemented by reference TRBV25-1 and TRBJ1-3, the full variable domain reads EADIYQTPRYLVIGTGKKITLECSQTMGHDKMYWYQQDPGMELHLIHYSYGVNSTEKGDLSSESTVSRIRTEHFPLTLESARPSHTSQYLCASSRQGIGNTIYFGEGSWLTVV.